Each of the 3 T cell receptor beta chains below was sequenced from the same sample in a study of blood T cell repertoires in COVID-19. Clones were read by immunoSEQ multiplex PCR, and TCRdb kept only the in-frame ones, dropping some. The table lists 25,000 to 35,000 clones, approximately 85% of them singletons. Sequenced: peripheral blood. Receptor source: a human donor in a cohort sampled during active COVID-19.

This clone came up once. The rearrangement uses TRBV5-1 and TRBJ1-6; 7 bases match TRBD1. The CDR3 runs to 14 residues. The germline gives CDR1 SGHRS, CDR2 YFSETQ. V shed 2 bases and J 5 bases; nucleotides not matched to a gene: 1. The CDR3 loop reads CASSFTGDNSPLHF. In DNA, the CDR3 is TGCGCCAGCAGCTTCACAGGGGATAATTCACCCCTCCACTTT. Supplemented by reference TRBV5-1 and TRBJ1-6, the full variable domain reads KAGVTQTPRYLIKTRGQQVTLSCSPISGHRSVSWYQQTPGQGLQFLFEYFSETQRNKGNFPGRFSGRQFSNSRSEMNVSTLELGDSALYLCASSFTGDNSPLHFGNGTRLTVT.

This chain joins TRBV2 and TRBJ2-7, with D possibly being TRBD1 (5 bases). The CDR3 sequence is 13 residues long. CDR1 is SNHLY, CDR2 FYNNEI, per germline. The V and J ends lost 7 bases and 2 bases respectively, with 12 bases between them. The CDR3 sequence: CASTMRQTYEQYF. The CDR3 coding sequence is TGTGCCAGCACCATGAGACAGACCTACGAGCAGTACTTC.

This clone was counted between two and nine times. The chain joins TRBV30 to TRBJ2-2; D call uncertain. Germline CDR1 and CDR2: GTSNPN and SVGIG (reference sequence). The CDR3 is 13 amino acids. V shed 0 bases and J shed 1 base, with 3 bases lying between them. The CDR3 DNA is TGTGCCTGGAGTGTACAGAACACCGGGGAGCTGTTTTTT. It translates to CAWSVQNTGELFF.